A selection of T cell receptor beta chains follows, all from one sample in a study of post-analysis software for immune sequencing data. TCRdb called the PCR reads again in MiXCR, with one record for every CDR3 protein. The table lists hundreds of thousands of distinct CDR3 sequences, approximately 30% of them singletons. The sample taken for sequencing was blood. Source of these receptors: a girl under 18 with multiple sclerosis. Both conserved end residues are part of each CDR3. Each record gives: D gene, V gene, clone size, J gene, CDR3 DNA, CDR3 protein. D genes are given only for firm matches. Where a row states a size, it is once, few, many or the class of an expanded clone; other rows omit it.

>TRBD1|TRBV5-1|NA|TRBJ1-5
TGCGCCAGCAGCGAGGGGACAGGGGGCATTGGCAATCAGCCCCAGCATTTT
CASSEGTGGIGNQPQHF
>TRBD1|TRBV9|NA|TRBJ2-7
TGTGCCAGCAGCGCCAGACAGGGGGATTCCTACGAGCAGTACTTC
CASSARQGDSYEQYF
>TRBD2|TRBV20-1|few|TRBJ2-7
TGCAGTGCTTCGACCAACGAGCGGGAGTACTACGAGCAGTACTTC
CSASTNEREYYEQYF
>TRBD1|TRBV9|few|TRBJ2-7
TGTGCCAGCAGCGTAGAAGGGACAGGGGACGACGAGCAGTACTTC
CASSVEGTGDDEQYF
>TRBD2|TRBV7-8|NA|TRBJ2-1
TGTGCCAGCAGCTTAGGGGCTAGCGGGGTCTCCTACAATGAGCAGTTCTTC
CASSLGASGVSYNEQFF
>NA|TRBV5-1|NA|TRBJ2-1
TGCGTCAGCAGCTTCGGCGTTTTGGGCGGGATACCGGGTGAGCAGTTCTTC
CVSSFGVLGGIPGEQFF
>NA|TRBV3-1|NA|TRBJ2-2
TGTGCCAGCAGCCATGACCTTGAGACCCCGAACACCGGGGAGCTGTTTTTT
CASSHDLETPNTGELFF
>NA|TRBV2|few|TRBJ1-2
TGTGCCAGCAGTAACAGGGTACACTATGGCTACACCTTC
CASSNRVHYGYTF
>NA|TRBV18|many|TRBJ2-3
TGTGCCAGCTCACGCGACTTTGGTGCAGATACGCAGTATTTT
CASSRDFGADTQYF
>TRBD1|TRBV27|NA|TRBJ2-7
TGTGCCAGCAGTTCCGGGACAGAGAGAAAAGAGCAGTACTTC
CASSSGTERKEQYF
>NA|TRBV9|NA|TRBJ1-2
TGTGCCAGCAGCGCGGGACCGAGGCTAGGTGGCTACACCTTC
CASSAGPRLGGYTF
>NA|TRBV3-1|NA|TRBJ1-1
TGTGCCAGCAGCCAATTTCAGGCAATGAACACTGAAGCTTTCTTT
CASSQFQAMNTEAFF
>NA|TRBV7-2|many|TRBJ2-6
TGTGCCAGCAGCGCAGGTGCCCCGCGCTCTGGGGCCAACGTCCTGACTTTC
CASSAGAPRSGANVLTF
>NA|TRBV20-1|few|TRBJ1-2
TGCAGTGCTAGAGATTTTGGACGGGGGTCTCTTAACTATGGCTACACCTTC
CSARDFGRGSLNYGYTF
>NA|TRBV20-1|NA|TRBJ1-2
TGCAGTGCGGGAGAAGGAGACGGCTACACCTTC
CSAGEGDGYTF
>TRBD1|TRBV7-9|NA|TRBJ2-4
TGTGCCAGCAGCTTAAAGACAGGGTTTGAGTACTTC
CASSLKTGFEYF
>NA|TRBV29-1|few|TRBJ2-4
TGCAGCGTTGAAGTCCGTCTTGGTGGCTTGGACATTCAGTACTTC
CSVEVRLGGLDIQYF
>NA|TRBV6-5|many|TRBJ2-7
TGTGCCAGCAGTTACGCAGGCCCCTACGAGCAGTACTTC
CASSYAGPYEQYF
>TRBD1|TRBV12-3/TRBV12-4|NA|TRBJ2-3
TGTGCCAGCAGACTACAGGGGTGGACAGATACGCAGTATTTT
CASRLQGWTDTQYF
>NA|TRBV3-1|NA|TRBJ1-1
TGTGCCAGCAGCCAAGCTGGCCAAGGGAACACTGAAGCTTTCTTT
CASSQAGQGNTEAFF
>NA|TRBV7-7|NA|TRBJ2-3
TGTGCTAGCAGCTTAGATGTGGGCGCGAGTGATACGCAGTATTTT
CASSLDVGASDTQYF
>TRBD1|TRBV12-3/TRBV12-4|few|TRBJ1-2
TGTGCCAGCAGTCCACGCCCCCGGACAGGGGGCTTTGTGGGCTACACCTTC
CASSPRPRTGGFVGYTF
>NA|TRBV9|NA|TRBJ2-1
TGTGCCAGCAGCGTAGGTGGTAGCGGCTCCTACAATGAGCAGTTCTTC
CASSVGGSGSYNEQFF
>NA|TRBV6-6|NA|TRBJ2-7
TGTGCCAGCAGTTACACCGGGGAAGCAGGATCCCAGTACTTC
CASSYTGEAGSQYF
>NA|TRBV10-2|NA|TRBJ1-2
TGCGCCAGCAGTGAGGGACCGGAGAACTATGGCTACACCTTC
CASSEGPENYGYTF
>NA|TRBV12-3/TRBV12-4|NA|TRBJ2-5
TGTGCCAGCAGTCCCGACAGAGTCAACCAAGAGACCCAGTACTTC
CASSPDRVNQETQYF
>TRBD2|TRBV5-5|NA|TRBJ2-7
TGTGCCAGCACCCGGGTTCCGGGGGGAAGGTACGAGCAGTACTTC
CASTRVPGGRYEQYF
>TRBD1|TRBV4-1|NA|TRBJ2-1
TGCGCCAGCAGCCAGACGGACAGGGAAAACAATGAGCAGTTCTTC
CASSQTDRENNEQFF
>NA|TRBV5-1|NA|TRBJ2-1
TGCGCCAGCAGCTTGGCTCAGCAACACAATGAGCAGTTCTTC
CASSLAQQHNEQFF
>TRBD2|TRBV7-9|few|TRBJ2-3
TGTGCCAGCAGCCCCCGAGCGGGGGGGCGGACAGATACGCAGTATTTT
CASSPRAGGRTDTQYF
>NA|TRBV25-1|few|TRBJ1-6
TGTGCCAGCAGTGAAACAGAGGGAGTTAATTCACCCCTCCACTTT
CASSETEGVNSPLHF
>NA|TRBV20-1|many|TRBJ2-5
TGCAGTGCCCCCGATAAGACAGGAGGATGGACGGAGACCCAGTACTTC
CSAPDKTGGWTETQYF
>TRBD2|TRBV29-1|many|TRBJ2-1
TGCAGCGTCAATAGCGGGAGACACAATGAGCAGTTCTTC
CSVNSGRHNEQFF
>NA|TRBV12-3/TRBV12-4|NA|TRBJ2-5
TGTGCCAGCAGTGTCCGCCCAGGGATTTCGGGTGAGCAGTACTTC
CASSVRPGISGEQYF
>TRBD1|TRBV7-2|few|TRBJ1-5
TGTGCCAGCAGCTCCGGACAGGGAGGTCAGCCCCAGCATTTT
CASSSGQGGQPQHF
>NA|TRBV15|NA|TRBJ1-6
TGTGCCACCAGCAGAGATAGTCAGGGGAGACCGTATAATTCACCCCTCCACTTT
CATSRDSQGRPYNSPLHF
>TRBD2|TRBV4-1|few|TRBJ2-3
TGCGCCAGCAGCCAATCTGTGCGGGGGACAGATACGCAGTATTTT
CASSQSVRGTDTQYF
>NA|TRBV20-1|NA|TRBJ2-5
TGCAGTGCCGCACTAGTGGGAGGAGAGGGGTACTTC
CSAALVGGEGYF
>TRBD1|TRBV4-3|NA|TRBJ2-2
TGCGCCAGCAGCCAAGATAGGACAGGGGGCTACACCGGGGAGCTGTTTTTT
CASSQDRTGGYTGELFF
>TRBD2|TRBV5-1|few|TRBJ2-1
TGCGCCAGCAGGGCCGGGACTAGCGGGAGCTACAATGAGCAGTTCTTC
CASRAGTSGSYNEQFF
>NA|TRBV9|NA|TRBJ2-3
TGTGCCAGCAGCGTACGAGGCACTAGCACAGATACGCAGTATTTT
CASSVRGTSTDTQYF
>NA|TRBV3-1|few|TRBJ1-6
TGTGCCAGCAGCCCCCTTTGGGGGGCAGGGGTTGTCTCACCCCTCCACTTT
CASSPLWGAGVVSPLHF
>NA|TRBV6-1|NA|TRBJ1-3
TGTGCCAGCAGTGGCGAGCAAGCAAGCGGGGTACACTCTGGAAACACCATATATTTT
CASSGEQASGVHSGNTIYF
>NA|TRBV20-1|NA|TRBJ2-5
TGCAGTGCTAGAGGGTATCACCCCTTTACCTCACCTAGGCAAGAGACCCAGTACTTC
CSARGYHPFTSPRQETQYF
>TRBD1|TRBV2|few|TRBJ2-1
TGTGCCAGCAGTACAGGGGGCGAGGGACAGTTCTTC
CASSTGGEGQFF
>NA|TRBV3-1|NA|TRBJ2-1
TGTGCCAGCAGAAAGTCGTCCAATGAGCAGTTCTTC
CASRKSSNEQFF
>NA|TRBV28|NA|TRBJ2-7
TGTGCCAGCACGGGTCAGCCCCTCTCCTACGAGCAGTACTTC
CASTGQPLSYEQYF
>NA|TRBV5-5|NA|TRBJ2-7
TGTGCCAGCAGCCCCCGGGGAGACAGCCACTCCTACGAGCAGTACTTC
CASSPRGDSHSYEQYF
>NA|TRBV5-5|many|TRBJ2-7
TGTGCCAGCAGCTTGGCCATGTACGAGCAGTACTTC
CASSLAMYEQYF
>NA|TRBV6-5|NA|TRBJ2-1
TGTGCCAGCAGTGGGATAGGGGCGAATGAGCAGTTCTTC
CASSGIGANEQFF
>TRBD1|TRBV6-5|many|TRBJ2-1
TGTGCCAGCGGATCCACAGGGGGTGGGTACAATGAGCAGTTCTTC
CASGSTGGGYNEQFF
>NA|TRBV6-5|few|TRBJ2-7
TGTGCCAGCAGTTACAGCGACCTCGGGGGCGAGCAGTACTTC
CASSYSDLGGEQYF
>TRBD2|TRBV28|few|TRBJ2-3
TGTGCCAGCACCCCATCTCTGGGTGCGGGGGGTGATAGCCTCCAGTATTTT
CASTPSLGAGGDSLQYF
>NA|TRBV29-1|NA|TRBJ2-7
TGCAGCGTTTTCGTAGGCAGGAGGCACGAGCAGTACTTC
CSVFVGRRHEQYF
>NA|TRBV7-2|NA|TRBJ2-6
TGTGCCAGCGGCTTAGACGGCAATGCTGGGGCCAACGTCCTGACTTTC
CASGLDGNAGANVLTF
>NA|TRBV11-3|NA|TRBJ2-6
TGTGCCAGCAGCCCCGGGACACGTATCTCTGGGGCCAACGTCCTGACTTTC
CASSPGTRISGANVLTF
>NA|TRBV20-1|NA|TRBJ1-2
TGCAGTGCTAGCAGGGGCAATGGCTACACCTTC
CSASRGNGYTF
>NA|TRBV7-9|NA|TRBJ2-3
TGTGCCAGCAGCCCTCGCGTGATCGTTACAGATACGCAGTATTTT
CASSPRVIVTDTQYF
>NA|TRBV29-1|few|TRBJ1-1
TGCAGCGTTAATAGGGGCACCGAAGCTTTCTTT
CSVNRGTEAFF